A single TCR beta chain is shown here with its context. Its antigen remains unknown. This record belongs to a study of T cell responses to AZD1222 COVID-19 vaccine. Study conclusions and caveats: An increase in Spike-specific TCR breadth and depth was observed after two AZD1222 doses. Among vaccine-associated CD4 TCRs, coverage spanned spike, with dominance at 160-218 and 743-854. Reportedly, nearly half of unique spike TCRs recognized epitopes outside B.1.351/B.1.1.7 mutations.

V shed 0 bases and J shed 7 bases, with 14 bases lying between them. Per the germline V gene, CDR1 is SGHNT and CDR2 is YYREEE (reference sequence). CDR3 length: 15 residues. Data came from immunoSEQ multiplex PCR; TCRdb stores just in-frame clones and leaves some out. The sample consists of fewer than 200,000 clones, around 92% of them appearing once. The TCR was taken from an adult in good health. The chain joins TRBV5-4 to TRBJ2-1; weak D call: TRBD2 (6 bases). The sequenced sample was peripheral blood, obtained on day 0 of AZD1222 vaccination. The CDR3 DNA sequence: TGTGCCAGCAGCTTGGACGGGGGTGCTTTGAATGAGCAGTTCTTC. It is translated as CASSLDGGALNEQFF.